This record concerns one T cell receptor beta chain sequence. Antigen specificity is unknown. This entry comes from a study of blood T cells in healthy people across ages. The study, taken as a whole, reports: The long-lived group displayed more naive CD4+ cells, plus higher diversity, than the aged donors did.

Combining a sample-barcoded 5' primer with a J-beta primer mix, a second PCR ran for roughly 7 to 11 cycles. Sequencing of every sample gave 2.5 million or more CDR3-containing paired-end reads. TCRdb ran MiXCR on the 5' RACE reads and lists one entry per CDR3 protein. The table has 1.5 million to 2 million distinct CDR3 sequences, 49% seen once. Peripheral blood from each donor was collected in a volume of approximately 9.5 milliliters. At least 6.5 million PBMCs were isolated per sample. The length of the CDR3 is 13 residues. Germline CDR1 and CDR2: SGHTA and FQGNSA. V was clipped by 10 bases and J by 3 bases, with 14 bases between them.

This clonotype was obtained from a woman between 40 and 55 years old in good health. The rearrangement links TRBV7-2 to TRBJ2-3; a weak D match, TRBD2 (6 bases). Sequenced sample: blood. The CDR3 is CATVAGRTDTQYF. Here the CDR3 DNA reads TGTGCCACCGTGGCGGGGAGGACAGATACGCAGTATTTT.